This TCR beta chain was captured by sequencing in a study of T cells in localized non-small cell lung cancer. Comments on this clone: Its antigen is still unknown.

Germline CDR1 is DFQATT and CDR2 is SNEGSKA (reference sequence). The CDR3 totals 11 residues. Overall study findings and caveats: Detection in adjacent lung was observed for a median about 56 of the top 100 tumor clones. Longer overall survival accompanied higher blood T cell density.

Measured with immunoSEQ multiplex PCR; TCRdb has only the in-frame clones, and not every one. The table lists 45,000 to 60,000 clones, 86% of them singletons. This specimen consisted of peripheral blood, obtained before any cancer treatment. This TCR derives from a woman aged 35 to 70 with stage I lung adenocarcinoma. V is TRBV20-1 and J is TRBJ2-5; 8 nucleotides align to TRBD2. The CDR3 nucleotides read TGCAGGGCCCGGGGGGGGGAGACCCAGTACTTC. Translation: CRARGGETQYF.